These 9 T cell receptor beta chains share one sample of origin, sequenced in a study of blood T cell repertoires in COVID-19. Clones were sequenced by immunoSEQ multiplex PCR, and TCRdb holds only the in-frame ones, with some missing. The sample records roughly 500,000 clones, over 75% being singletons. Sequenced: PBMCs or T cells enriched from blood (not recorded which). These receptors came from a woman aged 40 to 49 who had recovered from COVID-19.

This clone occurred a few times. The genes are TRBV5-4 and TRBJ2-5; 12 nucleotides match TRBD2. The CDR3 has 15 amino acids. Germline lookup yields CDR1 SGHNT and CDR2 YYREEE (reference sequence). V shed 4 bases, J shed 3 bases, and the junction held 4 bases outside the gene matches. The CDR3: CASSLWTSGKETQYF. The DNA for the CDR3 is TGTGCCAGCAGCCTGTGGACTAGCGGGAAAGAGACCCAGTACTTC.

This chain joins TRBV5-5 and TRBJ1-1, with D perhaps TRBD1 (5 bases). This CDR3 comprises 16 residues. The V gene's germline CDR1 is SGHKS and CDR2 YYEKEE (reference sequence). V shed 3 bases and J shed 1 base, with 16 bases lying between them. The CDR3 sequence is CASSSRGVIENTEAFF. DNA for the CDR3: TGTGCCAGCAGCTCCCGGGGGGTAATTGAGAACACTGAAGCTTTCTTT.

This chain joins TRBV5-5 and TRBJ1-4, with 7 bases that match TRBD1. V lost 1 base, J lost 7 bases, and 4 bases stayed unmatched. This CDR3 is built from 14 residues. Germline CDR1 is SGHKS and CDR2 is YYEKEE (reference sequence). The CDR3 region is CASSLTGVGEKLFF. DNA of the CDR3: TGTGCCAGCAGCTTGACAGGGGTTGGTGAAAAACTGTTTTTT.

The rearrangement uses TRBV19 and TRBJ2-7, with a tentative D call TRBD2 (6 bases). The germline V gene encodes CDR1 LNHDA and CDR2 SQIVND (reference sequence). The CDR3 is made up of 13 amino acids. The ends were cut back, 3 bases at V and 8 bases at J, with 14 bases in the middle. CDR3 DNA sequence: TGTGCCAGTAGTATCGCCGGGAGTACCCAGCAGTACTTC. Protein: CASSIAGSTQQYF. Filled out from reference TRBV19 and TRBJ2-7, the complete variable domain reads DGGITQSPKYLFRKEGQNVTLSCEQNLNHDAMYWYRQDPGQGLRLIYYSQIVNDFQKGDIAEGYSVSREKKESFPLTVTSAQKNPTAFYLCASSIAGSTQQYFGPGTRLTVT.

The V call is TRBV19, the J call TRBJ1-5, with 9 bases lining up with TRBD1. CDR1 and CDR2 from the germline V gene are LNHDA and SQIVND (reference sequence). The CDR3 has 18 amino acids. The J segment lost 0 bases and the V segment lost 2 bases, leaving 8 bases of the junction unmatched. This CDR3 is CASSIRTGAILSNQPQHF. DNA for the CDR3: TGTGCCAGTAGTATAAGGACAGGGGCAATACTTAGCAATCAGCCCCAGCATTTT. Full variable domain (outside the CDR3, taken from reference TRBV19 and TRBJ1-5): DGGITQSPKYLFRKEGQNVTLSCEQNLNHDAMYWYRQDPGQGLRLIYYSQIVNDFQKGDIAEGYSVSREKKESFPLTVTSAQKNPTAFYLCASSIRTGAILSNQPQHFGDGTRLSIL.

The chain combines TRBV6-5 with TRBJ1-1, with 8 bases lining up with TRBD1. Trimming removed 8 bases from V and 6 bases from J; junction bases left unmatched: 11. This CDR3 is 14 amino acids long. The germline V gene encodes CDR1 MNHEY and CDR2 SVGAGI. CDR3 nucleotides: TGTGCCAGCGGCCCACTCCAGGGGGCTGCTGAAGCTTTCTTT. This sequence encodes CASGPLQGAAEAFF.

The chain links TRBV5-1 to TRBJ2-1; 8 nucleotides line up with TRBD1. Trimming removed 5 bases from V and 2 bases from J; junction bases left unmatched: 9. Germline lookup yields CDR1 SGHRS and CDR2 YFSETQ. The CDR3 runs to 16 residues. CDR3 region: CASSGVGQGTYNEQFF. The CDR3 DNA follows: TGCGCCAGCAGTGGAGTTGGACAGGGAACCTACAATGAGCAGTTCTTC.

Only one count was recorded for this clone. The chain links TRBV7-9 to TRBJ2-1; a weak D match, TRBD1 (6 bases). Germline values: CDR1 SEHNR, CDR2 FQNEAQ (reference sequence). The CDR3 has 15 residues. V was shortened by 7 bases and J by 7 bases, with 20 bases between the two germline ends. CDR3 region: CASTDLGQGWNEQFF. In nucleotides, the CDR3 is TGTGCCAGCACCGACTTAGGGCAGGGGTGGAATGAGCAGTTCTTC.

The rearrangement uses TRBV29-1 and TRBJ2-1, with 7 bases aligning to TRBD1. This CDR3 is built from 13 residues. CDR1 is SQVTM, CDR2 ANQGSEA, per germline. V shed 5 bases and J 6 bases; nucleotides not matched to a gene: 7. The CDR3 region is CSVREGAFNEQFF. The CDR3 coding sequence is TGCAGCGTTAGAGAGGGGGCATTCAATGAGCAGTTCTTC.